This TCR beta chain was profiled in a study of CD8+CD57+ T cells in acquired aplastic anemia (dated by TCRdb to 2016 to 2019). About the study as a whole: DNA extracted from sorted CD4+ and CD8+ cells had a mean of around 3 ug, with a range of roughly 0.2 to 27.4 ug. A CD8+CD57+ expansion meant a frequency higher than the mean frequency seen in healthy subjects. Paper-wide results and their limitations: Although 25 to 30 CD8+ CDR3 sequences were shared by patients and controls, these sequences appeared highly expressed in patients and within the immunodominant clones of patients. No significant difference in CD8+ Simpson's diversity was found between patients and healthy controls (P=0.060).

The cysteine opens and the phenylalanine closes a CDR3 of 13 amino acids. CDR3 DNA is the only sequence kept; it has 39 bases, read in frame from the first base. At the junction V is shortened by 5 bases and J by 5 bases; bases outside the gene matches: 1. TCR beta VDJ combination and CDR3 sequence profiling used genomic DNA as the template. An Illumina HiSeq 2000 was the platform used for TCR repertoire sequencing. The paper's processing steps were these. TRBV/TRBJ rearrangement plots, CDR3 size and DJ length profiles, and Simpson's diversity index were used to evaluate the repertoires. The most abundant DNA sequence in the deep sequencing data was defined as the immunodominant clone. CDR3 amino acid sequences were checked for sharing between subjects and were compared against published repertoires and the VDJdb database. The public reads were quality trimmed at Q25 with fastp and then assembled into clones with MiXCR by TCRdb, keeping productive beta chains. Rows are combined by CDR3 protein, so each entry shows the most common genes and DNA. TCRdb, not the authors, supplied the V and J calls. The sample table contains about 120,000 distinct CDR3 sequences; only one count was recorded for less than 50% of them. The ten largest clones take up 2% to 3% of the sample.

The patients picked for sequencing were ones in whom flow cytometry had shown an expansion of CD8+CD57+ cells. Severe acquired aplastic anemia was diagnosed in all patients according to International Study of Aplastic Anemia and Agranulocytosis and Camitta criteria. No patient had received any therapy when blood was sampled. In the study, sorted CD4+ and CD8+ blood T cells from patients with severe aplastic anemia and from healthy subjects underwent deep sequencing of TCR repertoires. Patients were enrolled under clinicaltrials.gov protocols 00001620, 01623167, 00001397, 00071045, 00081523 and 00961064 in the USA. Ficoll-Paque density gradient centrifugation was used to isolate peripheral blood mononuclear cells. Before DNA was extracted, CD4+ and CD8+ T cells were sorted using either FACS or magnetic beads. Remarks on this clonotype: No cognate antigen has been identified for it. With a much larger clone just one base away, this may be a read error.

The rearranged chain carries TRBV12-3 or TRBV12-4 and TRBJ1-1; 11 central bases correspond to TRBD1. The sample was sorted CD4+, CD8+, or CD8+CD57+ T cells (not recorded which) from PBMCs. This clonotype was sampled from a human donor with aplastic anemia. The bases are TGTGCCAGCAGTGGACAGGGGGCGACTGAAGCTTTCTTT. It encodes CASSGQGATEAFF.